A selection of T cell receptor beta chains follows, all from one sample in a study of blood T cell repertoires in COVID-19. Clones were read by immunoSEQ multiplex PCR, and TCRdb kept only the in-frame ones, dropping some. The sample has roughly 70,000 clones; around 74% are singletons. Sequenced sample: peripheral blood. These receptors were taken from a man aged 55 to 70 with COVID-19, enrolled during active disease. The CDR3 runs from the conserved cysteine through the conserved F or W. The D gene is left open where the match is weak. The size entry is marked missing in some rows and otherwise reads once, few, many or a size class.

size,D,V,J,DNA,CDR3
.,.,TRBV4-1,TRBJ1-1,TGCGCCAGCAGCCAAGAGACAGGTAGAACTGAAGCTTTCTTT,CASSQETGRTEAFF
.,TRBD1,TRBV9,TRBJ2-2,TGTGCCAGCAGCCCGACCGGGACAGGGTCGGTCGGGGAGCTGTTTTTT,CASSPTGTGSVGELFF
few,.,TRBV11-3,TRBJ2-5,TGTGCCACCCTCGGAGATGGAGAGACCCAGTACTTC,CATLGDGETQYF
.,TRBD1,TRBV6-2/TRBV6-3,TRBJ1-5,TGTGCCAGCAGCCGACCTACAGGGGTAGACCAGCCCCAGCATTTT,CASSRPTGVDQPQHF
.,.,TRBV3-1/TRBV3-2,TRBJ2-5,TGTGCCAGCAGCCAAGCTGCTGGAGGCGAGACCCAGTACTTC,CASSQAAGGETQYF
.,.,TRBV5-1,TRBJ2-7,TGCGCCAGCAGCTCGGAGAGCTACGAGCAGTACTTC,CASSSESYEQYF
.,.,TRBV5-1,TRBJ1-2,TGCGCCAGCAGCTTGGGGCAGGCCCTCTATGGCTACACCTTC,CASSLGQALYGYTF
.,TRBD1,TRBV19,TRBJ1-2,TGTGCCAGTAGTGTACGACAGGGGGCCGGCTATGGCTACACCTTC,CASSVRQGAGYGYTF
.,.,TRBV14,TRBJ1-1,TGTGCCAGCCTTAATTTAGGGGGCACTGAAGCTTTCTTT,CASLNLGGTEAFF
.,.,TRBV18,TRBJ1-3,TGTGCCAGCTCACCCGGCCTAGGCTCTGGAAACACCATATATTTT,CASSPGLGSGNTIYF
few,TRBD2,TRBV5-1,TRBJ2-1,TGCGCCAGCAGCTTGGCCCTAGCGGACTACAATGAGCAGTTCTTC,CASSLALADYNEQFF
.,.,TRBV6-5,TRBJ2-3,TGTGCCAGCTCGTGGGCGGGAAGGGCAGATACGCAGTATTTT,CASSWAGRADTQYF
once,.,TRBV4-2,TRBJ2-1,TGTGCCAGCAGCCAATCACTAGTATACAATGAGCAGTTCTTC,CASSQSLVYNEQFF
.,TRBD1,TRBV6-5,TRBJ2-5,TGTGCCAGCGGACAGGCAGAGACCCAGTACTTC,CASGQAETQYF
.,.,TRBV2,TRBJ2-1,TGTGCCAGCAGGAGGGGTCCAGGGGGGAATGAGCAGTTCTTC,CASRRGPGGNEQFF
.,.,TRBV28,TRBJ2-7,TGTGCCAGCAGACCCCAGGGTTACGGGCAGTACTTC,CASRPQGYGQYF